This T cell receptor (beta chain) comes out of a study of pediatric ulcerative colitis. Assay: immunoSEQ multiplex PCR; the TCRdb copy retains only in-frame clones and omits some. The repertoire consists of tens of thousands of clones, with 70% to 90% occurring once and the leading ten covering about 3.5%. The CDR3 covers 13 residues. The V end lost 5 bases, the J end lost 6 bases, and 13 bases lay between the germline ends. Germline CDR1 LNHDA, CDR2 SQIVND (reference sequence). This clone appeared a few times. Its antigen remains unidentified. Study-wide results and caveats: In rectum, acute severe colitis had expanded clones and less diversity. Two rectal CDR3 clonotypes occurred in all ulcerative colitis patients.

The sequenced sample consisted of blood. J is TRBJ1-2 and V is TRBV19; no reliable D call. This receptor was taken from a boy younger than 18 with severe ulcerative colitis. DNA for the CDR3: TGTGCCAGTAGTCCCATCCCTCCCCATGGCTACACCTTC. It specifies CASSPIPPHGYTF.